The 22 T cell receptor beta chains reported below all come from one sample, sequenced in a study of patients and donors after allogeneic stem cell transplantation. TCRdb independently ran MiXCR on the RT-PCR reads; one entry per CDR3 protein. The sample lists some 880,000 distinct CDR3 sequences; approximately 18% were seen once. Sequencing was carried out using blood, either unsorted or a sorted T cell fraction (not recorded which). The receptor set was obtained from a human donor who was either an allogeneic HSCT recipient or a stem cell or donor lymphocyte infusion donor (not recorded which). It is not recorded whose cells these are; they may come from a transplant donor.

This clonotype came up a few times. This chain uses TRBV7-2 with TRBJ2-7; D is perhaps TRBD1 (5 bases). Trimming took off 5 bases at V and 0 bases at J, with 11 bases between the two ends. Germline V gene lookup returns CDR1 SGHTA and CDR2 FQGNSA. CDR3 length: 14 amino acids. CDR3 coding DNA: TGTGCCAGCAGCCCCCTGGACATCTCCTACGAGCAGTACTTC. Its translation is CASSPLDISYEQYF.

This sequence joins TRBV11-2 and TRBJ2-6, with a possible D match to TRBD2 (5 bases). CDR3 length equals 15 residues. Between the trimmed V and J ends, which lost 5 bases and 3 bases, there was a span of 11 bases. Germline CDR1 reads SGHAT; CDR2 reads FQNNGV. DNA for the CDR3: TGTGCCAGCAGCCTGACTACTAGTGGGGCCAACGTCCTGACTTTC. Its translation: CASSLTTSGANVLTF.

This clonotype showed up just a few times. The rearrangement uses TRBV10-3 and TRBJ2-1; D uncertain. The germline V gene has CDR1 ENHRY and CDR2 SYGVKD. V was pared by 3 bases and J by 5 bases, with 8 bases between. The CDR3 is made up of 13 amino acids. The CDR3: CAISDRVNNEQFF. The CDR3 DNA is TGTGCCATCAGTGACCGGGTTAACAATGAGCAGTTCTTC.

This clonotype has just a few counts. This chain joins TRBV7-3 and TRBJ2-5, with D possibly matching TRBD1 (6 bases). The CDR3 has 14 residues. Trimming removed 6 bases at V and 2 bases at J, with 13 bases between. Germline V gene sequence: CDR1 SGHTA, CDR2 FQGTGA. In DNA form, the CDR3 reads TGTGCCAGCAGTCGTACAGGGAATCAAGAGACCCAGTACTTC. As protein: CASSRTGNQETQYF.

This clonotype was detected a few times. The chain is built from TRBV6-1 and TRBJ1-3; TRBD1 agrees at 10 bases. J gave up 2 bases and V 6 bases, and 7 bases lay outside the gene matches. The CDR3 spans 16 residues. Germline V gene lookup returns CDR1 MNHNS and CDR2 SASEGT. As DNA, the CDR3 is TGTGCCAGCAGGTCGGGACAGGGGATTACTGGAAACACCATATATTTT. Residues: CASRSGQGITGNTIYF.

This clonotype has just a few counts. The CDR3 region is CASSLDRKIRTGELFF. The CDR3 nucleotides are TGTGCCAGCAGCTTAGATCGAAAGATACGGACCGGGGAGCTGTTTTTT. The genes are TRBV7-9 and TRBJ2-2; D is ambiguous. The germline CDR1 and CDR2 sequences are SEHNR and FQNEAQ (reference sequence). Trimming cost V 1 base and J 5 bases, with 14 bases left between them. The CDR3 consists of 16 residues.

The chain links TRBV5-1 to TRBJ2-3; 8 bases map to TRBD2. Looked up from germline, CDR1 is SGHRS and CDR2 is YFSETQ. The CDR3 runs 15 residues. Trimming removed 10 bases from V and 0 bases from J; junction bases left unmatched: 10. The CDR3 here is CAGKPGLESTDTQYF. DNA of the CDR3: TGCGCCGGAAAACCGGGACTAGAGAGCACAGATACGCAGTATTTT.

In this sample, this clonotype turned up a few times. The chain joins TRBV29-1 to TRBJ2-1; D is perhaps TRBD1 (5 bases). CDR3 length: 13 residues. V was clipped by 8 bases and J by 2 bases, with 13 bases between them. CDR1 is SQVTM, CDR2 ANQGSEA, per germline. CDR3 sequence: CSIPRQTYNEQFF. In nucleotides, the CDR3 is TGCAGCATACCGAGACAGACCTACAATGAGCAGTTCTTC.

This clonotype was counted only a few times. The V and J genes are TRBV6-5 and TRBJ1-1; D gene ambiguous. Trimming left V 2 bases short and J 11 bases short, with 9 bases between. Looked up from germline, CDR1 is MNHEY and CDR2 is SVGAGI. The CDR3 totals 11 residues. The CDR3: CASSYKARAFF. CDR3 bases: TGTGCCAGCAGTTACAAGGCGCGGGCTTTCTTT.

A few counts support this clonotype. The gene calls are TRBV20-1 and TRBJ1-1, with D hard to call. The CDR3 is 12 residues long. Trimming left V 3 bases short and J 7 bases short, with 12 bases between. Germline CDR1 and CDR2: DFQATT and SNEGSKA (reference sequence). CDR3 region: CSASSAVHEAFF. The CDR3 DNA reads TGCAGTGCTAGTTCGGCAGTACATGAAGCTTTCTTT.

This sequence joins TRBV29-1 and TRBJ1-2, with 7 bases that match TRBD1. V was pared by 3 bases and J by 8 bases, with 9 bases of the junction left unmatched. CDR3 length equals 13 residues. Looked up from germline, CDR1 is SQVTM and CDR2 is ANQGSEA. CDR3 coding DNA: TGCAGCGTTGACAACAAGGGGGCACGGGGCTACACCTTC. Translated, it gives CSVDNKGARGYTF.

In its sample, this clonotype was seen once. This sequence joins TRBV7-9 and TRBJ1-1, with unresolved D. The V gene lost 8 bases and the J gene lost 3 bases, with 13 bases spanning the gap. The CDR3 is made up of 13 amino acids. Germline CDR1 is SEHNR and CDR2 is FQNEAQ (reference sequence). The DNA for the CDR3 is TGTGCCAGCGGTGTTGTTTCGGACACTGAAGCTTTCTTT. As protein: CASGVVSDTEAFF.

This chain connects TRBV12-3 or TRBV12-4 to TRBJ2-2; D is undetermined. CDR3 length: 12 residues. Trimming shortened V by 9 bases and J by 6 bases, and 11 bases separated the two germline ends. CDR3 sequence reads: CASWAGAGELFF. The CDR3 DNA follows: TGTGCCAGTTGGGCTGGCGCCGGGGAGCTGTTTTTT.

The sample holds a few counts of this clonotype. The CDR3 bases are TGTGCCAGCAGCTTAGTAGCGGGAGTCCGAGAGACCCAGTACTTC. Its protein product is CASSLVAGVRETQYF. The V and J genes are TRBV7-9 and TRBJ2-5; 9 bases agree with TRBD2. The CDR3 spans 15 residues. The germline V gene has CDR1 SEHNR and CDR2 FQNEAQ (reference sequence). V lost 1 base to trimming and J lost 4 bases; unmatched junction nucleotides: 4.

J is TRBJ2-2 and V is TRBV5-6; D may be TRBD1 (5 bases). Trimming left V 1 base short and J 4 bases short, with 14 bases between. This CDR3 has 16 amino acids. Germline values: CDR1 SGHDT, CDR2 YYEEEE. The CDR3 sequence: CASSLRPDTLTGELFF. CDR3 DNA sequence: TGTGCCAGCAGCTTGCGTCCGGACACACTCACCGGGGAGCTGTTTTTT.

This clonotype appeared a few times. The V call is TRBV12-3 or TRBV12-4, the J call TRBJ1-2, with D tentatively TRBD1 (6 bases). The CDR3 length is 14 residues. V was clipped by 3 bases and J by 4 bases, with 12 bases between them. The CDR3 DNA follows: TGTGCCAGCAGTTTCACACAGGGCCCCTATGGCTACACCTTC. It encodes CASSFTQGPYGYTF.

The rearrangement joins TRBV6-5 to TRBJ2-5, with 7 nucleotides matching TRBD1. The length of the CDR3 is 16 residues. Per germline, CDR1 MNHEY and CDR2 SVGAGI. The J segment lost 1 base and the V segment lost 2 bases, leaving 7 bases of the junction unmatched. The CDR3 is CASSYLATGIQETQYF. CDR3 bases: TGTGCCAGCAGTTACCTTGCGACAGGGATCCAAGAGACCCAGTACTTC.

This chain connects TRBV7-8 to TRBJ2-5; 9 nucleotides align to TRBD1. V dropped 6 bases and J dropped 5; count of bases not matched to a gene: 10. This CDR3 has 15 amino acids. Germline V CDR1 and CDR2: SGHVS, FQNEAQ. CDR3 in amino acids: CASRQPGTGRETQYF. In DNA, the CDR3 is TGTGCCAGCAGACAACCCGGGACAGGGAGGGAGACCCAGTACTTC.

This clonotype occurred a few times. This rearrangement joins TRBV14 to TRBJ2-1, with D possibly TRBD2 on 5 matching bases. This CDR3 is built from 13 residues. The V end lost 4 bases, the J end lost 7 bases, and 11 bases lay between the germline ends. The germline V gene encodes CDR1 SGHDN and CDR2 FVKESK. The CDR3 region has the DNA TGTGCCAGCAGCCTATACCGGGGTAATGAGCAGTTCTTC. It is translated as CASSLYRGNEQFF.

The chain joins TRBV15 to TRBJ2-2, with TRBD2 as a possible D gene (6 bases). Germline V gives CDR1 LNHNV, CDR2 YYDKDF (reference sequence). This CDR3 region has 14 residues. V dropped 5 bases and J dropped 5 bases, with 12 bases sitting between them. CDR3 bases: TGTGCCACCAGCCGGAGGGGACGGACCGGGGAGCTGTTTTTT. Translation: CATSRRGRTGELFF. Drawing the rest from reference TRBV15 and TRBJ2-2, the complete variable domain is DAMVIQNPRYQVTQFGKPVTLSCSQTLNHNVMYWYQQKSSQAPKLLFHYYDKDFNNEADTPDNFQSRRPNTSFCFLDIRSPGLGDTAMYLCATSRRGRTGELFFGEGSRLTVL.

This clonotype occurred many times. The CDR3 spells CASSSLAGGYNEQFF. The CDR3 DNA reads TGTGCCAGCAGCTCTCTAGCGGGAGGGTACAATGAGCAGTTCTTC. The rearrangement joins TRBV7-2 to TRBJ2-1; TRBD2 aligns across 12 bases. The trim removed 4 bases at V and 4 bases at J, leaving 2 bases unmatched. The CDR3 extends over 15 amino acids. Germline-derived CDR1 and CDR2 are SGHTA and FQGNSA.

This chain links TRBV4-1 with TRBJ1-6, with D tentatively TRBD1 (5 bases). Trimming took 5 bases from V and 4 from J, leaving 15 bases between them. The CDR3 runs 16 residues. CDR1 is MGHRA and CDR2 is YSYEKL in the germline V gene. The CDR3 bases are TGCGCCAGCAGCTCCACCGGGACTGCTTATAATTCACCCCTCCACTTT. Amino acid sequence: CASSSTGTAYNSPLHF.